This entry lists 28 T cell receptor beta chains sequenced from one sample in a study of blood T cells in healthy people across ages. Primers used in a second PCR of about 6 to 12 cycles were a sample-barcoded 5' primer and a J-beta primer mix. Using its own MiXCR run on the 5' RACE reads, TCRdb lists one record per CDR3 protein. The sample yields 750,000 to 950,000 distinct CDR3 sequences, 25% to 35% seen once. This sample also appeared in a second study, on T cells of mothers and their children.

The source material was blood. Every receptor here comes from a middle-aged woman in good health.

There are many counts of this clonotype. The chain is built from TRBV7-6 and TRBJ2-7; 11 positions agree with TRBD2. V dropped 1 base and J dropped 6; count of bases not matched to a gene: 5. The CDR3 runs to 15 residues. Germline V lookup: CDR1 SGHVS, CDR2 FNYEAQ. CDR3 in DNA: TGTGCCAGCAGCTTAGAACTAGCGGGGGAGGCCGAGCAGTACTTC. The encoded protein is CASSLELAGEAEQYF.

Written as DNA, the CDR3 is TGTGCCAGCAGTAGACTCATTAACAATGAGCAGTTCTTC. Residues: CASSRLINNEQFF. The V call is TRBV27, the J call TRBJ2-1, with D hard to call. Trimming removed 5 bases at V and 5 bases at J, with 10 bases between. Germline CDR1 and CDR2: MNHEY and SMNVEV (reference sequence). The CDR3 has 13 amino acids.

This clonotype was seen many times. The chain is built from TRBV5-5 and TRBJ2-5; D is possibly TRBD2 (5 bases). The CDR3 has 13 residues. Per the germline V gene, CDR1 is SGHKS and CDR2 is YYEKEE (reference sequence). Trimming took 3 bases from V and 4 from J, leaving 10 bases between them. In DNA, the CDR3 is TGTGCCAGCAGCTCCCGCGGGCGAGAGACCCAGTACTTC. This codes for CASSSRGRETQYF.

The chain joins TRBV12-3 or TRBV12-4 to TRBJ2-7; maybe TRBD2 (5 bases). The CDR3 loop spans 14 amino acids. Trimming took off 6 bases at V and 5 bases at J, with 17 bases between the two ends. The CDR3 loop reads CASRLSGRGDEQYF. The CDR3 bases are TGTGCCAGCAGGTTGTCTGGACGGGGAGACGAGCAGTACTTC.

The CDR3 here is CASSPADFPSQPQHF. The CDR3, as DNA: TGCGCCAGCAGCCCGGCCGATTTCCCCAGTCAGCCCCAGCATTTT. V and J are TRBV5-1 and TRBJ1-5; no reliable D call. Trimming took 4 bases from V and 6 from J, leaving 17 bases between them. The CDR3 totals 15 residues. CDR1 and CDR2 (germline): SGHRS, YFSETQ.

A few counts support this clonotype. CDR3 amino acids: CASSRPEGTGGRAFF. The CDR3 region has the DNA TGTGCCAGCAGCCGACCCGAAGGGACAGGGGGGCGGGCTTTCTTT. The chain is built from TRBV7-9 and TRBJ1-1, with 11 bases lining up with TRBD1. In germline, CDR1 is SEHNR, CDR2 FQNEAQ (reference sequence). This CDR3 is built from 15 residues. Trimming cost V 5 bases and J 11 bases; bases outside gene matches: 13.

On this clonotype itself: A much larger clonotype is one base distant, so this may be a read error. In this CDR3 the conserved last residue, phenylalanine or tryptophan, is missing, so a read error is likely. The V gene is TRBV7-9, the J gene TRBJ2-7, with D possibly TRBD1 on 6 matching bases. This CDR3 region has 14 residues. The V end was cut by 1 base, the J end by 1 base, with 8 bases between. Germline CDR1 SEHNR, CDR2 FQNEAQ (reference sequence). The CDR3 spells CASSLVGQSYEQYC. The CDR3 coding sequence is TGTGCCAGCAGCTTAGTCGGACAGTCCTACGAGCAGTACTGC.

This clonotype was counted between two and nine times. The chain recombines TRBV4-2 with TRBJ2-5, with TRBD2 identical over 11 bases. Per germline, CDR1 LGHNA and CDR2 YNFKEQ. The CDR3 has 17 residues. V was pared by 1 base and J by 1 base, with 5 bases of the junction left unmatched. This CDR3 reads CASSQGLLAGGQETQYF. Here the CDR3 DNA reads TGTGCCAGCAGCCAAGGCTTGCTAGCGGGGGGCCAAGAGACCCAGTACTTC.

The chain uses TRBV7-8 and TRBJ2-5; D could derive from TRBD1 or TRBD2 (5 bases each). Trimming took off 5 bases at V and 5 bases at J, with 18 bases between the two ends. Germline values: CDR1 SGHVS, CDR2 FQNEAQ. This CDR3 has 15 amino acids. CDR3 residues: CASSPWDGGSETQYF. The CDR3, as DNA: TGTGCCAGCAGCCCTTGGGACGGTGGAAGCGAGACCCAGTACTTC.

The gene calls are TRBV6-6 and TRBJ2-7, with D maybe TRBD2 (6 bases). The V gene's germline CDR1 is MNHNY and CDR2 SVGAGI (reference sequence). The CDR3 contains 14 residues. V lost 9 bases and J 0 bases, leaving 15 bases between the germline ends. CDR3: CASYGGKPSYEQYF. The CDR3 DNA reads as TGTGCCAGTTATGGGGGGAAACCCTCCTACGAGCAGTACTTC.

In this sample, this clonotype turned up many times. The CDR3 region is CSVNSGVETQYF. CDR3 nucleotide sequence: TGCAGCGTTAATTCGGGGGTGGAGACCCAGTACTTC. The chain combines TRBV29-1 with TRBJ2-5; possible D gene TRBD2, 6 bases. Germline CDR1 is SQVTM and CDR2 is ANQGSEA. The CDR3 length is 12 residues. Trimming took 5 bases from V and 5 from J, leaving 12 bases between them.

This clonotype was found a few times. The rearrangement uses TRBV12-3 or TRBV12-4 and TRBJ1-2; TRBD1 matches 8 bases. This CDR3 comprises 16 residues. V shed 6 bases and J 0 bases; nucleotides not matched to a gene: 9. Here the CDR3 DNA reads TGTGCCAGCAGACCGGGACAGGTCAATTCTAACTATGGCTACACCTTC. The encoded protein is CASRPGQVNSNYGYTF.

This clonotype was counted many times. The chain couples TRBV4-1 to TRBJ1-1, with a possible D match to TRBD1 (6 bases). This CDR3 is built from 15 residues. Germline CDR1 and CDR2: MGHRA and YSYEKL. V dropped 4 bases and J dropped 0 bases, with 12 bases sitting between them. The CDR3 is CASSPEGGLNTEAFF. CDR3 nucleotide sequence: TGCGCCAGCAGCCCGGAAGGGGGATTGAACACTGAAGCTTTCTTT.

This clonotype was counted many times. V is TRBV20-1 and J is TRBJ1-2; TRBD1 matches 12 bases. CDR3 length: 14 amino acids. With 4 bases clipped from V and 7 bases from J, the junction kept 7 bases outside the gene matches. Germline CDR1 is DFQATT and CDR2 is SNEGSKA (reference sequence). The CDR3 sequence is CSATPGQGASGYTF. CDR3 coding DNA: TGCAGTGCTACTCCGGGACAGGGGGCTTCTGGCTACACCTTC.

Notes on this clonotype: No conserved phenylalanine or tryptophan ends this CDR3, so it is likely a read error. This chain uses TRBV29-1 with TRBJ2-7; no firm D call. The CDR3 totals 11 residues. Germline lookup yields CDR1 SQVTM and CDR2 ANQGSEA. Trimming took 1 base from V and 5 from J, leaving 6 bases between them. CDR3 loop: CSVEGPHEQYS. The CDR3 DNA reads as TGCAGCGTTGAAGGACCCCACGAGCAGTACTCC.

The V call is TRBV7-9, the J call TRBJ1-1; D ambiguous. The germline gives CDR1 SEHNR, CDR2 FQNEAQ (reference sequence). The length of the CDR3 is 15 residues. Trimming shortened V by 1 base and J by 0 bases, and 9 bases separated the two germline ends. The CDR3 sequence: CASSLVRIMNTEAFF. The CDR3, as DNA: TGTGCCAGCAGCTTAGTCAGGATCATGAACACTGAAGCTTTCTTT.

This clonotype appeared a single time. The junction and the germline gene differ at one end; a read error may be behind it. The V call is TRBV6-2 or TRBV6-3, the J call TRBJ2-2; perhaps TRBD2 as D (5 bases). Germline V gene data show CDR1 as MNHEY and CDR2 as SVGEGT. CDR3 length: 16 residues. CDR3 sequence: CASSYSNPGLIGELFF. In nucleotides, the CDR3 is TGTGCCAGCAGCTACTCGAATCCGGGGTTGATCGGGGAGCTGTTTTTT.

The chain uses TRBV14 and TRBJ2-5, with D possibly called TRBD1 or TRBD2 (5 bases each). The V gene lost 4 bases and the J gene lost 5 bases, with 11 bases spanning the gap. Germline-derived CDR1 and CDR2 are SGHDN and FVKESK. The CDR3 length is 13 residues. CDR3 nucleotide sequence: TGTGCCAGCAGCCCGGGACCGTGGGAGACCCAGTACTTC. Protein: CASSPGPWETQYF.

The count of this clonotype is one. The chain recombines TRBV29-1 with TRBJ2-7, with no clear D. The J call may be wrong; the DNA end is better matched by TRBJ2-5. CDR1 is SQVTM and CDR2 is ANQGSEA in the germline V gene. This CDR3 is built from 13 residues. The CDR3 reads CSVIRFSGETQYF. The CDR3 DNA sequence: TGCAGCGTTATTCGCTTCTCCGGGGAGACCCAGTACTTC.

This clonotype was recorded at least ten times. This chain links TRBV7-9 with TRBJ2-6; TRBD1 is a possible D gene (5 bases). Germline assignment: CDR1 SEHNR and CDR2 FQNEAQ (reference sequence). V was cut by 5 bases and J by 1 base, with 15 bases left in between. The CDR3 totals 17 residues. The CDR3 loop is CASSPVWQGSGANVLTF. CDR3 bases: TGTGCCAGCAGCCCTGTCTGGCAGGGTTCTGGGGCCAACGTCCTGACTTTC.

For this clonotype: This may come from a read error, since a much larger clone is one base off. This chain uses TRBV25-1 with TRBJ1-1, with 7 positions matching TRBD1. Germline V gives CDR1 MGHDK, CDR2 SYGVNS. After removal of 1 base from V and 8 bases from J, the junction contained 10 bases not matched to a gene. This CDR3 comprises 15 residues. CDR3: CASSESETGTKEAFF. CDR3 in DNA: TGTGCCAGCAGTGAATCTGAGACAGGGACCAAAGAAGCTTTCTTT.

The chain is built from TRBV4-1 and TRBJ2-3; 9 bases agree with TRBD2. The V gene end was trimmed by 3 bases and the J gene end by 1 base; junction bases not matched to a gene: 11. CDR1 is MGHRA, CDR2 YSYEKL, per germline. The CDR3 has 18 amino acids. The DNA for the CDR3 is TGCGCCAGCAGCCACCCGCCATGGCGGGGGGGCCGCACAGATACGCAGTATTTT. Its translation is CASSHPPWRGGRTDTQYF.

This clonotype was recorded many times. This chain connects TRBV7-3 to TRBJ2-3, with 10 bases aligning to TRBD2. The ends lost 3 bases at V and 3 bases at J; junction bases unmatched: 3. The length of the CDR3 is 15 residues. Per the germline V gene, CDR1 is SGHTA and CDR2 is FQGTGA. DNA of the CDR3: TGTGCCAGCAGCTTGTCACTAGCGGGGACAGATACGCAGTATTTT. As protein: CASSLSLAGTDTQYF. Full variable domain (rest looked up from reference TRBV7-3 and TRBJ2-3): GAGVSQTPSNKVTEKGKYVELRCDPISGHTALYWYRQSLGQGPEFLIYFQGTGAADDSGLPNDRFFAVRPEGSVSTLKIQRTERGDSAVYLCASSLSLAGTDTQYFGPGTRLTVL.

This clonotype was seen only a few times. The J gene is TRBJ1-2, the V gene TRBV29-1; maybe TRBD1 (6 bases). This CDR3 contains 15 residues. V lost 7 bases to trimming and J lost 3 bases, with 21 bases between them. From germline, CDR1 is SQVTM and CDR2 ANQGSEA. In DNA, the CDR3 is TGCAGCGCCTTTCGGGGGCTTGTGGACGACTATGGCTACACCTTC. Translation gives CSAFRGLVDDYGYTF.

This clonotype was observed a handful of times. The chain joins TRBV9 to TRBJ1-2; 7 positions agree with TRBD1. The V gene end was trimmed by 0 bases and the J gene end by 4 bases; junction bases not matched to a gene: 9. Germline V lookup: CDR1 SGDLS, CDR2 YYNGEE. The CDR3 consists of 16 residues. For the CDR3, the DNA is TGTGCCAGCAGCGTAGACGACAGGGCCTCTCTCTATGGCTACACCTTC. Translated, it gives CASSVDDRASLYGYTF.

This clonotype was recorded a few times. The chain couples TRBV20-1 to TRBJ2-3; 12 bases fit TRBD2. CDR1 DFQATT and CDR2 SNEGSKA come from the germline V gene (reference sequence). Losses at the gene ends were 1 base for V and 0 bases for J; bases not matched to a gene: 8. The CDR3 sequence is 18 residues long. The DNA of the CDR3 is TGCAGTGCTAGAGGGGATACTAGCGGGGGGCTTAGCACAGATACGCAGTATTTT. This sequence encodes CSARGDTSGGLSTDTQYF.

The rearrangement joins TRBV20-1 to TRBJ1-5, with 7 bases fitting TRBD1. The CDR3 totals 15 residues. Germline CDR1 is DFQATT and CDR2 is SNEGSKA (reference sequence). The junction had 10 bases not matched to a gene; V was cut back by 6 bases and J by 2 bases. The CDR3 is CSAKLTGVGNQPQHF. The CDR3 region has the DNA TGCAGTGCAAAACTCACAGGGGTGGGCAATCAGCCCCAGCATTTT.

This sequence joins TRBV20-1 and TRBJ2-7, with D perhaps TRBD2 (6 bases). V was cut by 1 base and J by 0 bases, with 10 bases left in between. From germline, CDR1 is DFQATT and CDR2 SNEGSKA (reference sequence). The CDR3 consists of 14 residues. CDR3 in amino acids: CSARGRGNSYEQYF. CDR3 DNA: TGCAGTGCTAGAGGACGGGGGAACTCCTACGAGCAGTACTTC.